These 22 T cell receptor beta chains came from one sample sequenced in a study of identical twins. TCRdb reanalysed the 5' RACE reads using MiXCR and keeps one entry per CDR3 protein. The sample has roughly 350,000 distinct CDR3 sequences, roughly 12% seen once. This same sample was also taken into another study, of yellow fever vaccine responses in identical twins.

The material sequenced was CD8+ T cells sorted from blood. The receptor set was obtained from a woman under 30 in good health.

This clonotype was observed a handful of times. This chain connects TRBV10-3 to TRBJ2-6, with 10 positions matching TRBD1. CDR1 is ENHRY, CDR2 SYGVKD, per germline. The junction had 13 bases not matched to a gene; V was cut back by 8 bases and J by 0 bases. The CDR3 sequence is 19 residues long. The CDR3 here is CAISRQDRGESSGANVLTF. CDR3 in DNA: TGTGCCATCTCAAGGCAGGACAGGGGGGAAAGCTCTGGGGCCAACGTCCTGACTTTC.

This clonotype was seen more than once but under ten times. CDR3 in amino acids: CASSVSYRGRNEQFF. CDR3 bases: TGTGCCAGCAGCGTGAGCTACAGGGGGCGGAATGAGCAGTTCTTC. The gene calls are TRBV7-9 and TRBJ2-1, with TRBD1 identical over 9 bases. CDR3 length equals 15 residues. Trimming cost V 5 bases and J 7 bases; bases outside gene matches: 9. CDR1 is SEHNR and CDR2 is FQNEAQ in the germline V gene (reference sequence).

This clonotype has a handful of counts. The chain couples TRBV28 to TRBJ2-7; perhaps D is TRBD1 or TRBD2 (6 bases each). V gave up 4 bases and J gave up 2 bases, with 12 bases separating them. The CDR3 extends over 14 amino acids. The germline V gene has CDR1 MDHEN and CDR2 SYDVKM. In nucleotides, the CDR3 is TGTGCCAGCAGTTCGACGGGGGCCCCCTACGAGCAGTACGTC. Protein product: CASSSTGAPYEQYV.

This clonotype was observed a few times. The chain uses TRBV6-5 and TRBJ1-2; 8 positions agree with TRBD1. Germline CDR1 is MNHEY and CDR2 is SVGAGI. CDR3 length equals 16 residues. Trimming at V came to 4 bases and at J to 5 bases, leaving 12 bases not matched to a gene. The DNA of the CDR3 is TGTGCCAGCAGTTCTATGACCGGGACAGGTTTTTATGGCTACACCTTC. This gives the protein CASSSMTGTGFYGYTF.

This clonotype appeared a few times. The rearrangement links TRBV20-1 to TRBJ1-4; D gene ambiguous. V lost 0 bases and J lost 5, with 4 bases in between. Germline V gene lookup returns CDR1 DFQATT and CDR2 SNEGSKA (reference sequence). CDR3 length: 12 residues. The CDR3 region is CSAREENEKLFF. The DNA for the CDR3 is TGCAGTGCTAGAGAAGAGAATGAAAAACTGTTTTTT.

This sequence joins TRBV2 and TRBJ1-6; no reliable D call. V was pared by 3 bases and J by 3 bases, with 12 bases between. The CDR3 covers 16 residues. Germline V CDR1 and CDR2: SNHLY, FYNNEI. The CDR3 DNA is TGTGCCAGCAGTGATTCCGCGGGTTACTATAATTCACCCCTCCACTTT. The encoded protein is CASSDSAGYYNSPLHF.

The V and J genes are TRBV24-1 and TRBJ2-5, with TRBD2 identical over 7 bases. Per the germline V gene, CDR1 is KGHDR and CDR2 is SFDVKD. J lost 2 bases, V lost 7 bases, and 15 bases had no gene match. There are 17 residues in the CDR3. CDR3 amino acids: CATSSTLSGSIQETQYF. DNA of the CDR3: TGTGCCACCAGCTCAACGCTTAGCGGGTCAATACAAGAGACCCAGTACTTC.

The rearrangement links TRBV19 to TRBJ1-3; no clear D gene. The ends were cut back, 5 bases at V and 0 bases at J, with 11 bases in the middle. The germline V gene encodes CDR1 LNHDA and CDR2 SQIVND (reference sequence). The CDR3 consists of 15 residues. CDR3 amino acids: CASSFSTTSGNTIYF. In DNA, the CDR3 is TGTGCCAGTAGTTTTTCGACTACCTCTGGAAACACCATATATTTT.

The chain recombines TRBV6-1 with TRBJ1-2; D perhaps matches TRBD1 (6 bases). Trimming shortened V by 6 bases and J by 6 bases, and 17 bases separated the two germline ends. CDR3 length equals 14 residues. The germline V gene encodes CDR1 MNHNS and CDR2 SASEGT. CDR3 nucleotide sequence: TGTGCCAGCAGCAGAGGGGGAGCAGCGGATGGCTACACCTTC. Translated: CASSRGGAADGYTF.

This clonotype showed up just a few times. The chain has TRBV6-5 and TRBJ1-1; tentatively, D is TRBD1 (5 bases). The CDR3 has 18 residues. CDR1 and CDR2 (germline): MNHEY, SVGAGI. V lost 0 bases to trimming and J lost 4 bases, with 21 bases between them. CDR3 nucleotides: TGTGCCAGCAGTTACTCGCCTTTAGCCAGGGCTGGGGGCACTGAAGCTTTCTTT. Its translation is CASSYSPLARAGGTEAFF.

The chain uses TRBV28 and TRBJ1-1; D is unresolved. This CDR3 spans 15 amino acids. The germline V and J ends were trimmed by 5 bases and 0 bases, with 13 bases remaining between them. CDR1 is MDHEN and CDR2 is SYDVKM in the germline V gene. The CDR3 here is CASSLLPVLNTEAFF. The CDR3 coding sequence is TGTGCCAGCAGTCTCCTGCCGGTTTTGAACACTGAAGCTTTCTTT.

The chain recombines TRBV2 with TRBJ2-2, with 8 bases fitting TRBD2. The V and J ends lost 7 bases and 7 bases, in that order; junction bases with no gene match: 20. This CDR3 spans 18 amino acids. The germline CDR1 and CDR2 sequences are SNHLY and FYNNEI. The CDR3: CASNVGPAGVYVNGELFF. The CDR3 coding sequence is TGTGCCAGCAACGTTGGCCCAGCGGGAGTTTACGTCAACGGGGAGCTGTTTTTT.

This clonotype was counted ten times or more. The chain combines TRBV12-3 or TRBV12-4 with TRBJ1-1; D is possibly TRBD1 (6 bases). The V end was cut by 6 bases, the J end by 9 bases, with 20 bases between. The CDR3 spans 14 residues. The CDR3 DNA reads as TGTGCCAGCAGCCCAACGCCGGAAGGACAGAAAGCTTTCTTT. It encodes CASSPTPEGQKAFF.

CDR3 sequence (DNA): TGTGCCAGCAGCCAATCGTTTGGGGGGCAAGAGACCCAGTACTTC. This gives the protein CASSQSFGGQETQYF. The gene calls are TRBV16 and TRBJ2-5, with a weak D call TRBD2 (6 bases). Germline lookup yields CDR1 KGHSY and CDR2 FQNENV. Trimming shortened V by 0 bases and J by 2 bases, and 10 bases separated the two germline ends. The CDR3 consists of 15 residues.

The chain joins TRBV2 to TRBJ1-2; perhaps TRBD1 as D (5 bases). V lost 6 bases, J lost 0 bases, and 8 bases lay in between. Germline CDR1 and CDR2: SNHLY and FYNNEI. The CDR3 length is 13 residues. The CDR3 reads CASRGRPNYGYTF. CDR3 DNA: TGTGCCAGCAGGGGACGGCCTAACTATGGCTACACCTTC.

The chain uses TRBV3-1 and TRBJ2-1; a possible D gene is TRBD2 (6 bases). The CDR3 extends over 16 amino acids. The germline gives CDR1 LGHDT, CDR2 YNNKEL (reference sequence). Trimming pared 0 bases from V and 5 bases from J, leaving 14 bases between. CDR3 in amino acids: CASSQDYTSRNNEQFF. CDR3 coding DNA: TGTGCCAGCAGCCAAGATTACACTAGCCGCAACAATGAGCAGTTCTTC.

J is TRBJ2-7 and V is TRBV27; maybe TRBD2 (6 bases). CDR1 is MNHEY and CDR2 is SMNVEV in the germline V gene (reference sequence). The CDR3 is 14 amino acids. V lost 3 bases and J lost 2, with 11 bases in between. DNA for the CDR3: TGTGCCAGCAGTTTCGGGACTGAACCCTACGAGCAGTACTTC. Amino acids: CASSFGTEPYEQYF.

The V and J genes are TRBV12-3 or TRBV12-4 and TRBJ1-2; D is undetermined. There are 17 residues in the CDR3. V lost 6 bases and J lost 4, with 24 bases in between. The CDR3 loop is CASRAPISGSGGYGYTF. The CDR3, as DNA: TGTGCCAGCAGGGCACCTATTTCTGGGTCGGGCGGCTATGGCTACACCTTC.

The chain joins TRBV29-1 to TRBJ2-2; TRBD2 matches at 12 bases. CDR3 length equals 14 residues. The germline gives CDR1 SQVTM, CDR2 ANQGSEA. Germline trimming cut 3 bases from V and 7 bases from J; bases unmatched to any gene: 3. CDR3 protein: CSVELAGGLGELFF. CDR3 in DNA: TGCAGCGTTGAGCTAGCGGGAGGGCTCGGGGAGCTGTTTTTT.

This clonotype was seen a few times. The chain couples TRBV12-5 to TRBJ1-1; no reliable D call. This CDR3 spans 12 amino acids. The germline CDR1 and CDR2 sequences are LGHNT and FRNRAP. Trimming took 7 bases from V and 6 from J, leaving 12 bases between them. CDR3 nucleotide sequence: TGTGCTAGTGCCGATGAGAGCCCTGAAGCTTTCTTT. Translation gives CASADESPEAFF.

This clonotype was picked up a small number of times. The rearrangement joins TRBV11-2 to TRBJ2-3; TRBD1 matches at 10 bases. This CDR3 is built from 21 residues. CDR1 and CDR2 from the germline V gene are SGHAT and FQNNGV. V gave up 5 bases and J gave up 8 bases; unmatched junction bases: 28. The CDR3, as DNA: TGTGCCAGCAGCCTAGCAGGGACAGGGGAGGGTAGTGGGTCGGGCGAATCTACGCAGTATTTT. Protein product: CASSLAGTGEGSGSGESTQYF.

This clonotype was counted between two and nine times. The gene calls are TRBV24-1 and TRBJ2-5; either TRBD1 or TRBD2 may supply D (5 bases each). The CDR3 consists of 13 residues. Germline CDR1 and CDR2: KGHDR and SFDVKD. The ends were cut back, 3 bases at V and 5 bases at J, with 9 bases in the middle. The CDR3 protein is CATSDEGWETQYF. The CDR3 nucleotides read TGTGCCACCAGTGATGAGGGGTGGGAGACCCAGTACTTC.